This T cell receptor beta chain is drawn from a study of blood T cell repertoires in COVID-19. Whole-study context: Spain, Italy and the United States supplied samples that represented acute and convalescent COVID-19.

As processed by the authors: How many nucleated cells were present was estimated from reference gene primer amplification. Assay used: immunoSEQ multiplex PCR; TCRdb lists only in-frame clones, some missing. Clonal size and the V and J genes are those of that table, whereas D and trimming came from the DNA. Of 220,000 or so clones in the sample, approximately 84% are singletons; the top ten hold 1.9%. Per the germline V gene, CDR1 is SGHRS and CDR2 is YFSETQ. J was trimmed by 1 base and V by 4 bases; bases with no gene match: 3. The CDR3 totals 14 residues. Material: peripheral blood. The TCR was taken from a woman older than 75 with acute or convalescent COVID-19. The chain recombines TRBV5-1 with TRBJ1-2; 8 nucleotides align to TRBD1. CDR3 region: CASSTTGDNYGYTF. CDR3 DNA: TGCGCCAGCAGCACGACAGGGGATAACTATGGCTACACCTTC.